The source of this T cell receptor beta chain is a study of blood T cells in healthy people across ages. A second PCR, run for about 7 to 11 cycles, used a sample-barcoded 5' primer plus a J-beta primer mix. TCRdb used MiXCR to reprocess the 5' RACE reads, holding one entry per CDR3 protein. Among more than 1 million distinct CDR3 sequences listed, 40% to 45% were seen once. V was clipped by 2 bases and J by 10 bases, with 16 bases between them. The CDR3 runs to 14 residues. Germline V gene sequence: CDR1 SGHDT, CDR2 YYEEEE. The chain carries TRBV5-6 and TRBJ2-1; D remains ambiguous. Specimen: blood. This clonotype originated in a woman aged 55-69 years in good health. The CDR3 DNA reads TGTGCCAGCAGCTTCGAGACGAGCTCCTACGAGCAGTTCTTC. Amino acids: CASSFETSSYEQFF.